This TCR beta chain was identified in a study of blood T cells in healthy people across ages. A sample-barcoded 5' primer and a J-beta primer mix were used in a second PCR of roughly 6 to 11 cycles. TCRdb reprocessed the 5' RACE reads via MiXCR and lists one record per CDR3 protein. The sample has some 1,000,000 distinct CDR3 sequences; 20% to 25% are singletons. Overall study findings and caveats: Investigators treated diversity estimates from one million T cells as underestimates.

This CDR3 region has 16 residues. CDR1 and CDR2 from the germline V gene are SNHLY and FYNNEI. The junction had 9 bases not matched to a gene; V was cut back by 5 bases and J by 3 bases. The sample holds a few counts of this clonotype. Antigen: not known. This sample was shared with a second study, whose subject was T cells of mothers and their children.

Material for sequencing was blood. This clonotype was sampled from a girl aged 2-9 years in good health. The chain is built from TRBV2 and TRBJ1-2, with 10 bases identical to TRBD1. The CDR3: CASSKRRDRGYYGYTF. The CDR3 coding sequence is TGTGCCAGCAGTAAAAGAAGGGACAGGGGATACTATGGCTACACCTTC.